This entry lists 24 T cell receptor beta chains sequenced from one sample in a study of blood T cell repertoires in COVID-19. TCRdb's copy holds only in-frame clones and misses some; the assay was immunoSEQ multiplex PCR. Of roughly 400,000 clones in the sample, approximately 91% were seen once. Input material: PBMCs or T cells enriched from blood (not recorded which). These receptors were taken from a woman aged 40 to 50 who had been exposed to COVID-19.

The J gene is TRBJ2-7, the V gene TRBV3-1 (or the pseudogene TRBV3-2), with TRBD1 as a possible D gene (6 bases). Trimming cost V 3 bases and J 6 bases, with 9 bases left between them. CDR1 is LGHDT and CDR2 is YNNKEL in the germline V gene (reference sequence). This CDR3 spans 12 amino acids. The CDR3 loop reads CASSHQTGEQYF. The CDR3 DNA is TGTGCCAGCAGCCATCAGACAGGCGAGCAGTACTTC.

The chain carries TRBV5-8 and TRBJ1-2, with 7 bases fitting TRBD1. V gave up 0 bases and J gave up 0 bases; unmatched junction bases: 2. Germline CDR1 is SGHTS and CDR2 is YDEGEE. This CDR3 is built from 15 residues. CDR3 loop: CASSLEGASNYGYTF. The CDR3 DNA sequence: TGTGCCAGCAGCTTGGAGGGGGCTTCTAACTATGGCTACACCTTC.

The gene calls are TRBV14 and TRBJ2-7, with 8 positions matching TRBD1. The germline V gene has CDR1 SGHDN and CDR2 FVKESK. The CDR3 runs to 15 residues. Trimming at V came to 4 bases and at J to 0 bases, leaving 5 bases not matched to a gene. The DNA of the CDR3 is TGTGCCAGCAGCCCGCCGGGACAGGTCTCCTACGAGCAGTACTTC. It yields the protein CASSPPGQVSYEQYF. Full variable domain (missing parts from reference TRBV14 and TRBJ2-7): EAGVTQFPSHSVIEKGQTVTLRCDPISGHDNLYWYRRVMGKEIKFLLHFVKESKQDESGMPNNRFLAERTGGTYSTLKVQPAELEDSGVYFCASSPPGQVSYEQYFGPGTRLTVT.

This clone was observed once. The chain has TRBV5-1 and TRBJ2-7, with TRBD2 identical over 8 bases. The CDR3 is made up of 14 amino acids. V gave up 2 bases and J gave up 1 base; unmatched junction bases: 2. Germline V CDR1 and CDR2: SGHRS, YFSETQ. The CDR3 nucleotides read TGCGCCAGCAGCTTCGGGGGGGATTCCTACGAGCAGTACTTC. Translation: CASSFGGDSYEQYF.

CDR3 region: CASSQIGDDSYEQYF. Here the CDR3 DNA reads TGTGCCAGCAGCCAGATAGGGGATGATTCCTACGAGCAGTACTTC. The chain recombines TRBV7-6 with TRBJ2-7, with D tentatively TRBD1 (5 bases). The CDR3 spans 15 residues. Between the trimmed V and J ends, which lost 5 bases and 1 base, there was a span of 15 bases. Germline V lookup: CDR1 SGHVS, CDR2 FNYEAQ.

The gene calls are TRBV15 and TRBJ2-3; 10 nucleotides match TRBD2. After removal of 0 bases from V and 4 bases from J, the junction contained 4 bases not matched to a gene. The length of the CDR3 is 16 residues. Germline CDR1 and CDR2: LNHNV and YYDKDF (reference sequence). The CDR3 DNA is TGTGCCACCAGCAGAGATACTAGCGGGAAGGCAGATACGCAGTATTTT. Translation gives CATSRDTSGKADTQYF.

This clone was counted a single time. V usage is TRBV7-8 and J usage is TRBJ1-5, with 7 bases lining up with TRBD1. The J segment lost 1 base and the V segment lost 1 base, leaving 4 bases of the junction unmatched. CDR3 size: 16 residues. Germline CDR1 and CDR2: SGHVS and FQNEAQ. CDR3 protein: CASSLVSRGSNQPQHF. The CDR3 DNA sequence: TGTGCCAGCAGCTTAGTATCCAGGGGGAGCAATCAGCCCCAGCATTTT.

The chain couples TRBV14 to TRBJ1-1, with D perhaps TRBD1 (6 bases). The V gene's germline CDR1 is SGHDN and CDR2 FVKESK. CDR3 length: 15 amino acids. V gave up 4 bases and J gave up 4 bases, with 16 bases separating them. CDR3: CASSPRGGLGTEAFF. CDR3 sequence (DNA): TGTGCCAGCAGCCCCCGGGGGGGGCTAGGCACTGAAGCTTTCTTT.

This chain joins TRBV7-6 and TRBJ1-3, with D possibly matching TRBD1 (6 bases). Trimming removed 8 bases from V and 0 bases from J, with 17 bases in between. The germline gives CDR1 SGHVS, CDR2 FNYEAQ. This CDR3 has 16 amino acids. CDR3 sequence reads: CASGGGSLSSGNTIYF. The CDR3 bases are TGTGCCAGCGGGGGGGGCTCCCTGAGCTCTGGAAACACCATATATTTT.

The chain combines TRBV18 with TRBJ1-3; 10 bases are a match to TRBD1. The trim removed 3 bases at V and 3 bases at J, leaving 5 bases unmatched. The germline V gene has CDR1 KGHSH and CDR2 LQKENI. This CDR3 has 16 residues. In nucleotides, the CDR3 is TGTGCCAGCTCACCTGGGACAGGGGCGATTGGAAACACCATATATTTT. Its protein is CASSPGTGAIGNTIYF.

V gene TRBV18 combines with J gene TRBJ1-2, with TRBD1 identical over 9 bases. Germline V gene sequence: CDR1 KGHSH, CDR2 LQKENI. With V trimmed by 2 bases and J by 3 bases, 7 bases remained unmatched. The CDR3 runs to 16 residues. CDR3 DNA sequence: TGTGCCAGCTCACCAGAAACGGGACAGGGAGACTATGGCTACACCTTC. Protein: CASSPETGQGDYGYTF.

The V gene is TRBV19, the J gene TRBJ1-5, with 7 bases fitting TRBD1. Germline V CDR1 and CDR2: LNHDA, SQIVND (reference sequence). V dropped 5 bases and J dropped 0; count of bases not matched to a gene: 4. CDR3 length: 15 residues. CDR3 nucleotides: TGTGCCAGTAGTCTACAGGGGTATAGCAATCAGCCCCAGCATTTT. Its translation is CASSLQGYSNQPQHF. Filled out from reference TRBV19 and TRBJ1-5, the complete variable domain reads DGGITQSPKYLFRKEGQNVTLSCEQNLNHDAMYWYRQDPGQGLRLIYYSQIVNDFQKGDIAEGYSVSREKKESFPLTVTSAQKNPTAFYLCASSLQGYSNQPQHFGDGTRLSIL.

This rearrangement joins TRBV30 to TRBJ1-1, with 11 bases matching TRBD1. Germline V gives CDR1 GTSNPN, CDR2 SVGIG (reference sequence). CDR3 length equals 17 residues. V was clipped by 4 bases and J by 4 bases; unmatched bases: 14. CDR3 coding DNA: TGTGCCTGGACTGCCTGGCGGACCGGGACAGGGGGCACTGAAGCTTTCTTT. This gives the protein CAWTAWRTGTGGTEAFF.

The chain joins TRBV30 to TRBJ1-4, with D perhaps TRBD1 (5 bases). Germline CDR1 and CDR2: GTSNPN and SVGIG (reference sequence). V shed 1 base and J shed 8 bases, with 11 bases lying between them. There are 13 residues in the CDR3. In DNA form, the CDR3 reads TGTGCCTGGAGTGGGGGGGGTGAGGAAAAACTGTTTTTT. It translates to CAWSGGGEEKLFF.

The V and J genes are TRBV7-2 and TRBJ2-6; D is unclear. Trimming pared 8 bases from V and 4 bases from J, leaving 15 bases between. This CDR3 has 15 residues. The germline V gene encodes CDR1 SGHTA and CDR2 FQGNSA. The CDR3 reads CASGGRVTGANVLTF. CDR3 in DNA: TGTGCCAGCGGCGGCCGGGTTACCGGGGCCAACGTCCTGACTTTC.

V gene TRBV7-6 combines with J gene TRBJ2-5; D may be TRBD2 (5 bases). V was shortened by 5 bases and J by 1 base, with 11 bases between the two germline ends. The CDR3 covers 14 residues. Germline CDR1 reads SGHVS; CDR2 reads FNYEAQ. DNA for the CDR3: TGTGCCAGCAGCCCCCCCGCGGGCCAAGAGACCCAGTACTTC. It specifies CASSPPAGQETQYF.

The chain carries TRBV5-1 and TRBJ2-1; 9 bases are shared with TRBD1. Germline-derived CDR1 and CDR2 are SGHRS and YFSETQ. The CDR3 runs to 15 residues. Losses at the gene ends were 2 bases for V and 6 bases for J; bases not matched to a gene: 6. CDR3 in amino acids: CASSFWDRVPNEQFF. The CDR3 DNA sequence: TGCGCCAGCAGCTTTTGGGACAGGGTGCCCAATGAGCAGTTCTTC.

The rearrangement links TRBV7-9 to TRBJ1-5; 11 nucleotides agree with TRBD1. Losses at the gene ends were 5 bases for V and 5 bases for J; bases not matched to a gene: 11. Germline V gene sequence: CDR1 SEHNR, CDR2 FQNEAQ (reference sequence). The CDR3 has 17 amino acids. The CDR3 coding sequence is TGTGCCAGCAGCCCAGGGACAGGGGGTCTGGCGGATCAGCCCCAGCATTTT. Its protein is CASSPGTGGLADQPQHF.

The chain recombines TRBV9 with TRBJ2-3; D might be TRBD1 (6 bases). The CDR3 loop spans 15 amino acids. V lost 4 bases to trimming and J lost 9 bases, with 21 bases between them. Germline CDR1 SGDLS, CDR2 YYNGEE. In nucleotides, the CDR3 is TGTGCCAGCAGCCCACACGAGGGGGTTACGGACACGCAGTATTTT. Encoded protein: CASSPHEGVTDTQYF.

This clone appeared once. V and J are TRBV7-9 and TRBJ2-7; the D gene is possibly TRBD1 (6 bases). The V end lost 0 bases, the J end lost 7 bases, and 13 bases lay between the germline ends. Germline V gene lookup returns CDR1 SEHNR and CDR2 FQNEAQ (reference sequence). The CDR3 is made up of 14 amino acids. CDR3 sequence: CASSLASGVREQYF. As DNA, the CDR3 is TGTGCCAGCAGCTTAGCTTCAGGGGTGAGGGAGCAGTACTTC. The full variable domain, its missing parts supplied by reference TRBV7-9 and TRBJ2-7, is DTGVSQNPRHKITKRGQNVTFRCDPISEHNRLYWYRQTLGQGPEFLTYFQNEAQLEKSRLLSDRFSAERPKGSFSTLEIQRTEQGDSAMYLCASSLASGVREQYFGPGTRLTVT.

The J gene is TRBJ2-7, the V gene TRBV5-1; D perhaps matches TRBD1 (5 bases). Germline CDR1 and CDR2: SGHRS and YFSETQ. The CDR3 contains 16 residues. With 4 bases removed from V and 2 bases from J, the gap between germline ends came to 19 bases. The CDR3 loop reads CASSSVRGRKTYEQYF. The CDR3 coding sequence is TGCGCCAGCAGCAGTGTTAGGGGCCGCAAAACCTACGAGCAGTACTTC.

This clone was seen only a few times. This chain links TRBV7-9 with TRBJ2-2, with 7 bases lining up with TRBD1. From germline, CDR1 is SEHNR and CDR2 FQNEAQ (reference sequence). The CDR3 length is 17 residues. Trimming took 5 bases from V and 0 from J; bases not matched to a gene: 9. CDR3 protein: CASSDGTVNPNTGELFF. The CDR3 bases are TGTGCCAGCAGCGACGGGACAGTTAACCCGAACACCGGGGAGCTGTTTTTT. Filled out from reference TRBV7-9 and TRBJ2-2, the complete variable domain reads DTGVSQNPRHKITKRGQNVTFRCDPISEHNRLYWYRQTLGQGPEFLTYFQNEAQLEKSRLLSDRFSAERPKGSFSTLEIQRTEQGDSAMYLCASSDGTVNPNTGELFFGEGSRLTVL.

The chain carries TRBV5-1 and TRBJ1-1, with D perhaps matching TRBD1 (5 bases). CDR3 length: 14 amino acids. V lost 4 bases and J 7 bases, leaving 17 bases between the germline ends. CDR1 is SGHRS and CDR2 is YFSETQ in the germline V gene. The CDR3 sequence is CASSARGGIDEAFF. For the CDR3, the DNA is TGCGCCAGCAGCGCGAGGGGAGGTATAGATGAAGCTTTCTTT.

Only one count was recorded for this clone. The chain joins TRBV19 to TRBJ1-2, with a possible D match to TRBD1 (5 bases). V dropped 5 bases and J dropped 4 bases, with 11 bases sitting between them. The CDR3 is 13 amino acids. Germline V gives CDR1 LNHDA, CDR2 SQIVND (reference sequence). The CDR3 DNA sequence: TGTGCCAGTAGTTCCACAGGACGCTATGGCTACACCTTC. It yields the protein CASSSTGRYGYTF. Complete variable domain (other parts from reference TRBV19 and TRBJ1-2): DGGITQSPKYLFRKEGQNVTLSCEQNLNHDAMYWYRQDPGQGLRLIYYSQIVNDFQKGDIAEGYSVSREKKESFPLTVTSAQKNPTAFYLCASSSTGRYGYTFGSGTRLTVV.